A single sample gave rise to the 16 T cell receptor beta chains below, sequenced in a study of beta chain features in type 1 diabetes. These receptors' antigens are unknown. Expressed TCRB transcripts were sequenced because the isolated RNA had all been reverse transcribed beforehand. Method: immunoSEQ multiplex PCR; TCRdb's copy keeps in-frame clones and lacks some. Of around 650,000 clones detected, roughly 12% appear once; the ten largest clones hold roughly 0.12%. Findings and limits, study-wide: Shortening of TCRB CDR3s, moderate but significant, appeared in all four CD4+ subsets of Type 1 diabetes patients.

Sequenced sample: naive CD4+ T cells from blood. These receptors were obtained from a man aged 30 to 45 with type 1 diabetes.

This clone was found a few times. The CDR3 DNA sequence: TGTGCCAGCAGCTTGGTGGGGCAGGGGGCGGTCGGGGAGCTGTTTTTT. It encodes CASSLVGQGAVGELFF. The rearrangement uses TRBV5-4 and TRBJ2-2, with TRBD1 matching over 8 bases. The V segment lost 0 bases and the J segment 7 bases; nucleotides outside the gene matches: 8. Germline V gene sequence: CDR1 SGHNT, CDR2 YYREEE (reference sequence). This CDR3 comprises 16 residues. Supplemented by reference TRBV5-4 and TRBJ2-2, the full variable domain reads ETGVTQSPTHLIKTRGQQVTLRCSSQSGHNTVSWYQQALGQGPQFIFQYYREEENGRGNFPPRFSGLQFPNYSSELNVNALELDDSALYLCASSLVGQGAVGELFFGEGSRLTVL.

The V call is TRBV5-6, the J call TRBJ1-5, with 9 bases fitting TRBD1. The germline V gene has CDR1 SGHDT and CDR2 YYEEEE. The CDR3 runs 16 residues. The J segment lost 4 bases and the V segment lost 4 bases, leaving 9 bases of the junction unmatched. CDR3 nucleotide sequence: TGTGCCAGCAGCAAACAGGGACAGGGCCTAAATCAGCCCCAGCATTTT. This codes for CASSKQGQGLNQPQHF.

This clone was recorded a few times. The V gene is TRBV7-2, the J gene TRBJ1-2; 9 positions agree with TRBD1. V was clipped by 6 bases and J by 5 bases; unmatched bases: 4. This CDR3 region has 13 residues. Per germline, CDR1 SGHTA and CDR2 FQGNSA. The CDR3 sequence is CASSTDRGYGYTF. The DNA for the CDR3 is TGTGCCAGCAGTACGGACAGGGGTTATGGCTACACCTTC.

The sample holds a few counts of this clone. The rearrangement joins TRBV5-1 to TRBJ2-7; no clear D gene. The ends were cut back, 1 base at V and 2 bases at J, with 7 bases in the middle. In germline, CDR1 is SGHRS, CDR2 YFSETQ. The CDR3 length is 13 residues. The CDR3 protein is CASSLFQPYEQYF. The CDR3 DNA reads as TGCGCCAGCAGCTTGTTCCAACCCTACGAGCAGTACTTC.

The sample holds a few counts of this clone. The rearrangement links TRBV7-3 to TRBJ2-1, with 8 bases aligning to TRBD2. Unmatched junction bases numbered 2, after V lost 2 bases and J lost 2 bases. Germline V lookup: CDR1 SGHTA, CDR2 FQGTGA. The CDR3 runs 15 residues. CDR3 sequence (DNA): TGTGCCAGCAGCTTAGAAGCGGGGGCCTACAATGAGCAGTTCTTC. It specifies CASSLEAGAYNEQFF.

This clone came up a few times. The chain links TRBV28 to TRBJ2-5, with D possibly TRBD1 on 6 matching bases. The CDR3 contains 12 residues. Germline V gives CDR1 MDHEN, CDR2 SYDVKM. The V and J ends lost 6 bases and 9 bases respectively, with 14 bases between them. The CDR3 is CASSRIQGAQYF. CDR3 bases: TGTGCCAGCAGCCGCATACAGGGAGCCCAGTACTTC.

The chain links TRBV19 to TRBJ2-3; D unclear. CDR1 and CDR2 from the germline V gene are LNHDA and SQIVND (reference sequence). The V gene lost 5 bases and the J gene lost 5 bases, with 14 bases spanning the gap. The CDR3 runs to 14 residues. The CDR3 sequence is CASSLGQYGDTQYF. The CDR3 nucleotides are TGTGCCAGTAGTCTCGGGCAGTATGGAGATACGCAGTATTTT.

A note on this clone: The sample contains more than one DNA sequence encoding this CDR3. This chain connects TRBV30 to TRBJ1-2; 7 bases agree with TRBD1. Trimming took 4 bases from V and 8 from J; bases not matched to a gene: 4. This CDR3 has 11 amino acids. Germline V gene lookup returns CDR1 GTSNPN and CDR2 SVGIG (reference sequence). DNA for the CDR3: TGTGCCTGGAACAGGGGAGGAGGCTACACCTTC. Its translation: CAWNRGGGYTF.

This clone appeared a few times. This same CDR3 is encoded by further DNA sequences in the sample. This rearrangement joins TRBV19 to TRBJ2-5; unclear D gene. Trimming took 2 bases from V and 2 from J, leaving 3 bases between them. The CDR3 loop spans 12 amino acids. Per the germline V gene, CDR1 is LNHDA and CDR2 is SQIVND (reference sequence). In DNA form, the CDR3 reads TGTGCCAGTAGTATATCTCAAGAGACCCAGTACTTC. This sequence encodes CASSISQETQYF.

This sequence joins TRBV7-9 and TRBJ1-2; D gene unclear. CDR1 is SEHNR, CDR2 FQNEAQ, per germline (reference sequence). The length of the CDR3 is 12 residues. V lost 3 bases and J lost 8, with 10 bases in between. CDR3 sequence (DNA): TGTGCCAGCAGCTTGCGGTTTTGGGGCTACACCTTC. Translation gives CASSLRFWGYTF.

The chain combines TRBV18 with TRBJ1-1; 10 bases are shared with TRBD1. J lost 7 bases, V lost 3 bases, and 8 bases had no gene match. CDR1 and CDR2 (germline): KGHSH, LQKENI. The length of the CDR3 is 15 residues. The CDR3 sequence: CASSPSGQGNNEAFF. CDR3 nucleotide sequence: TGTGCCAGCTCACCGTCGGGACAGGGGAATAATGAAGCTTTCTTT. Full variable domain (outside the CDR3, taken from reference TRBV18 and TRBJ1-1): NAGVMQNPRHLVRRRGQEARLRCSPMKGHSHVYWYRQLPEEGLKFMVYLQKENIIDESGMPKERFSAEFPKEGPSILRIQQVVRGDSAAYFCASSPSGQGNNEAFFGQGTRLTVV.

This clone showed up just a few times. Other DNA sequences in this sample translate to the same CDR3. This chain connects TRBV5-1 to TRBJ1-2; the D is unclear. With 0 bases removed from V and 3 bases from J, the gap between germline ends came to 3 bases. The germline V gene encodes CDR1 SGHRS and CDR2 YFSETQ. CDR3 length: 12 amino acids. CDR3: CASSLADYGYTF. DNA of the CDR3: TGCGCCAGCAGCTTGGCAGACTATGGCTACACCTTC.

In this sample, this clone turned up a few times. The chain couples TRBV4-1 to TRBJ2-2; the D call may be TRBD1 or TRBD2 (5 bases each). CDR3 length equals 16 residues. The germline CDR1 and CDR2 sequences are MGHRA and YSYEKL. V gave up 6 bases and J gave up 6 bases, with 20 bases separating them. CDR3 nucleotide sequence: TGCGCCAGCAGGTTAAACAGGTTTCGGGGTCCCGGGGAGCTGTTTTTT. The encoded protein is CASRLNRFRGPGELFF.

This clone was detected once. In nucleotides, the CDR3 is TGTGCCAGCAGCTCCCATGGGGAGACTGAAGCTTTCTTT. Protein product: CASSSHGETEAFF. This chain connects TRBV9 to TRBJ1-1; unclear D gene. The CDR3 totals 13 residues. V was trimmed by 4 bases and J by 5 bases, leaving 12 bases between them. Germline CDR1 SGDLS, CDR2 YYNGEE.

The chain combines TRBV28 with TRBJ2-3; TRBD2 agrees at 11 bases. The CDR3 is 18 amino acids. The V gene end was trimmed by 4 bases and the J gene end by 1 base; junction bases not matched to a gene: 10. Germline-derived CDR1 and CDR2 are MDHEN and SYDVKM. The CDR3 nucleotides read TGTGCCAGCAGTTCACCTTATGTGACTAGCGGGGGCACAGATACGCAGTATTTT. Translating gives CASSSPYVTSGGTDTQYF.

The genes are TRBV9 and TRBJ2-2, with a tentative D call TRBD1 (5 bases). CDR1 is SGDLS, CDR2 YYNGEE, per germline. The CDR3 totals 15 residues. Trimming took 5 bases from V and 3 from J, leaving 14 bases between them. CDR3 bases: TGTGCCAGCAGTGTCAATGTGGGGCACACCGGGGAGCTGTTTTTT. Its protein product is CASSVNVGHTGELFF.